The entry below describes one T cell receptor (beta chain). The antigen is unknown. This specimen comes from a study of cytomegalovirus exposure and HLA in healthy donors. At the level of the study: From donors who were HLA-typed, an early data release held about 85 million unique TCRs.

Regarding the study as a whole: Previously analyzed data showed that most TCR beta V segments were productive at a frequency of about 90% or about 30%. Through in vitro validation, three CMV-associated chains were shown to be specific for CMV antigens.

Both 60 Vbeta primers and 13 Jbeta primers went into the PCR. The repertoire was sequenced with immunoSEQ multiplex PCR; TCRdb's copy has only in-frame clones and lacks some. Of fewer than 200,000 clones in the sample, roughly 84% were seen once. The trim removed 4 bases at V and 5 bases at J, leaving 6 bases unmatched. CDR1 is LGHNT, CDR2 FRNRAP, per germline. The CDR3 has 14 amino acids. The chain combines TRBV12-5 with TRBJ2-7, with TRBD1 matching 9 bases. The TCR sequence derives from a girl in the first two years of life in good health and CMV-seronegative. The sequencing sample was made of PBMCs. CDR3 protein: CASGSTGQGHEQYF. The CDR3 nucleotides read TGTGCTAGTGGTTCAACGGGACAGGGCCACGAGCAGTACTTC.